This TCR beta chain was profiled in a study of T cell changes during pregnancy in multiple sclerosis. Data came from immunoSEQ multiplex PCR; TCRdb stores just in-frame clones and leaves some out. The data hold tens of thousands of clones, with around 90% observed a single time. Germline V gives CDR1 SGHRS, CDR2 YFSETQ. This CDR3 is 13 amino acids long. Unmatched junction bases numbered 7, after V lost 4 bases and J lost 6 bases. The sample here was CD4+ T cells from peripheral blood mononuclear cells, taken in the second trimester of pregnancy. The chain combines TRBV5-1 with TRBJ2-7, with 7 bases matching TRBD1. The sequence came from a female donor with multiple sclerosis, enrolled in a pregnancy study. CDR3 protein: CASSVGTAREQYF. The CDR3 DNA is TGCGCCAGCAGCGTCGGGACAGCCCGCGAGCAGTACTTC.